This T cell receptor beta chain was sequenced for a study of Ad26.COV2.S vaccination and SARS-CoV-2 variants. About the study: In the COV1001 trial, the donor was in the Ad26.COV2.S arm. Points from the study as a whole: Comparable non-spike TCR breadth was observed in vaccine and placebo recipients.

Trimming cost V 5 bases and J 5 bases, with 15 bases left between them. Germline lookup yields CDR1 MNHEY and CDR2 SVGAGI. CDR3 size: 14 residues. A note on this clone: Its specificity is unknown.

This table comes from immunoSEQ multiplex PCR, and its TCRdb copy is limited to in-frame clones, with some not included. Among around 380,000 clones listed, roughly nine tenths were seen once. As for treatment: roughly 19 received Ad26.COV2.S at low or high dose, single or two shots; a few received placebo; per-sample allocation not given. Sampling was done on day 63 after the first vaccine or placebo injection. A Boston donor was an adult aged 18-55 years. V usage is TRBV6-5 and J usage is TRBJ1-1; TRBD1 is a possible D gene (5 bases). This sequence was found in a person aged 18-60 years who received the Ad26.COV2.S COVID-19 vaccine or a placebo. Specimen: peripheral blood, collected in a trial of Ad26.COV2.S vaccine versus placebo. The CDR3 reads CASSPDGGGTEAFF. Here the CDR3 DNA reads TGTGCCAGCAGTCCCGACGGTGGGGGGACTGAAGCTTTCTTT.